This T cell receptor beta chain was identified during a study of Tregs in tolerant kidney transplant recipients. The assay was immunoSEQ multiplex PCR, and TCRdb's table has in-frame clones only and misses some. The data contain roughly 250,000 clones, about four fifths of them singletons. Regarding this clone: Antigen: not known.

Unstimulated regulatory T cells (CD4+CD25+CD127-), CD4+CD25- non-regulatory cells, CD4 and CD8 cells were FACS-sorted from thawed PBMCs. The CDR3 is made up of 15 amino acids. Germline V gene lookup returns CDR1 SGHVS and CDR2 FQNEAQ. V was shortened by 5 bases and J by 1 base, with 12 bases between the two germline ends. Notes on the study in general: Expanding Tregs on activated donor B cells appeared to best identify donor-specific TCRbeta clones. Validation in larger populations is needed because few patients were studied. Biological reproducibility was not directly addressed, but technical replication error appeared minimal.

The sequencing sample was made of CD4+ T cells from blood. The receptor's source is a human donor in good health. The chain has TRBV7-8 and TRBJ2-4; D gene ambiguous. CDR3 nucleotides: TGTGCCAGCAGCCCCCCCGGAACCGCCAAAAACATTCAGTACTTC. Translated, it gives CASSPPGTAKNIQYF.